This T cell receptor (beta chain) was recorded in a study of identical twins. With 5 bases clipped from V and 0 bases from J, the junction kept 4 bases outside the gene matches. CDR1 SGHDT and CDR2 YYEEEE come from the germline V gene. The CDR3 spans 17 residues. TCRdb re-derived calls from the 5' RACE reads in MiXCR, one entry per CDR3 protein. This sample has a few hundred thousand distinct CDR3 sequences; approximately 9.6% occur once, and the top ten carry approximately 3%. These sequences were also reported in another study, on yellow fever vaccine responses in identical twins.

V usage is TRBV5-6 and J usage is TRBJ2-1; 14 bases fit TRBD2. The receptor was derived from a woman aged 18-30 years in good health. Sequenced: PBMCs. DNA for the CDR3: TGTGCCAGCAGGCCGGGACTAGCGGGGGTCTCCTACAATGAGCAGTTCTTC. Translation: CASRPGLAGVSYNEQFF.